The sequence of this T cell receptor beta chain was determined in a study of shared clonotypes between healthy human individuals. Overall study: Aged 18 to 49, the donors were a couple of women and a few men.

The V gene's germline CDR1 is DFQATT and CDR2 SNEGSKA (reference sequence). The CDR3 is 11 residues long. V gave up 6 bases and J gave up 0 bases, with 5 bases separating them. Clones were read by immunoSEQ multiplex PCR, and TCRdb kept only the in-frame ones, dropping some. In the table there are roughly 1,100,000 clones, about 75% of which are singletons. Sequencing was performed on memory CD4+ T cells sorted from blood. Documented subset: CD45RA-negative fraction. This TCR derives from a man between 18 and 29 years old in good health. The chain joins TRBV20-1 to TRBJ1-2, with D hard to call. Written as DNA, the CDR3 is TGCAGTGCCGTAGCTAACTATGGCTACACCTTC. Its translation is CSAVANYGYTF.